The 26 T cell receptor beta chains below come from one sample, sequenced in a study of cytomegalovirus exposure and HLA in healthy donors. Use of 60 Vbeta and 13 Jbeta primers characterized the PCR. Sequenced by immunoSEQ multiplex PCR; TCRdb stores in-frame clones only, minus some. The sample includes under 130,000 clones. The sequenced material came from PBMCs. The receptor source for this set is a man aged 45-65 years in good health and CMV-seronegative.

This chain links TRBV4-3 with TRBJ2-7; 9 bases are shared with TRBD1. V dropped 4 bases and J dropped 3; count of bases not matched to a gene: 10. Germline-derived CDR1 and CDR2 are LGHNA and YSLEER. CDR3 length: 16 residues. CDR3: CASSLHRGTGLYEQYF. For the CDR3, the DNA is TGCGCCAGCAGCCTTCACAGGGGGACAGGGCTCTACGAGCAGTACTTC.

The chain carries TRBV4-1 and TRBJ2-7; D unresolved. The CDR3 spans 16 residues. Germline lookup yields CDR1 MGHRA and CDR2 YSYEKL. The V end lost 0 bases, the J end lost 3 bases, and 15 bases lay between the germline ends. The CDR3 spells CASSQDAESIHYEQYF. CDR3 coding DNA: TGCGCCAGCAGCCAAGATGCGGAGTCCATTCACTACGAGCAGTACTTC.

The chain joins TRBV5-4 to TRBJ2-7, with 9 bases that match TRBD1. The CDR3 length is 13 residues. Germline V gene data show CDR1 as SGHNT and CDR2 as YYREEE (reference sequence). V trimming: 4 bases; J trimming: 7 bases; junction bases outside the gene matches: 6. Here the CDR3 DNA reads TGTGCCAGCAGCCGGGACAGGGTGGGGGAGCAGTACTTC. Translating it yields CASSRDRVGEQYF.

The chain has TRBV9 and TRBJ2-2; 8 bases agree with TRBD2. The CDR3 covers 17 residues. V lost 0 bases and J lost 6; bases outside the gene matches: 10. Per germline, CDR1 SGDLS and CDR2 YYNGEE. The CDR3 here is CASSVAMGSGMAGELFF. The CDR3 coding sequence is TGTGCCAGCAGCGTAGCTATGGGTAGCGGGATGGCCGGGGAGCTGTTTTTT.

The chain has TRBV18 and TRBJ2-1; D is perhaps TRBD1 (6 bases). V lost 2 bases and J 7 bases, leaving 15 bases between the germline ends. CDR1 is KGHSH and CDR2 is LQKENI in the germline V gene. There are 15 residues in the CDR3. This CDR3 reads CASSPRGNRANEQFF. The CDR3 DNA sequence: TGTGCCAGCTCACCAAGGGGGAATCGGGCAAATGAGCAGTTCTTC.

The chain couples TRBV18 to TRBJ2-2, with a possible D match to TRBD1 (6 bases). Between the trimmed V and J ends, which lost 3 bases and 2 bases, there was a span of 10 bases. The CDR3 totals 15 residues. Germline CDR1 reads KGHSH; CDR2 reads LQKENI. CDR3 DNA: TGTGCCAGCTCACCCGAGACAGGAAACACCGGGGAGCTGTTTTTT. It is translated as CASSPETGNTGELFF.

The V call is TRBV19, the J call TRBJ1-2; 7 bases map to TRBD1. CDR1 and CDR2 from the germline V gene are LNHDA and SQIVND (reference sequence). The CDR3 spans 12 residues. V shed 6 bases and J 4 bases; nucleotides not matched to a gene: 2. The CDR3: CASRDRVYGYTF. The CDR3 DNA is TGTGCCAGTAGAGACAGGGTCTATGGCTACACCTTC. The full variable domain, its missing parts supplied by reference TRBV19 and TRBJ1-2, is DGGITQSPKYLFRKEGQNVTLSCEQNLNHDAMYWYRQDPGQGLRLIYYSQIVNDFQKGDIAEGYSVSREKKESFPLTVTSAQKNPTAFYLCASRDRVYGYTFGSGTRLTVV.

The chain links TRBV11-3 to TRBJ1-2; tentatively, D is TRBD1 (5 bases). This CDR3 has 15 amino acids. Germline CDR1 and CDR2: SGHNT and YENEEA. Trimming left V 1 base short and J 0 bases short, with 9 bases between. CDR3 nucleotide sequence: TGTGCCAGCAGCTTAGGGGGCCGCACTAACTATGGCTACACCTTC. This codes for CASSLGGRTNYGYTF.

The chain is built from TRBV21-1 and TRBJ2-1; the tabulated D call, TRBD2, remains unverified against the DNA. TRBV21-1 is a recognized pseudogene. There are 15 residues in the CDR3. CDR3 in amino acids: CASLSVAGYYNEQFF. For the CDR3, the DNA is TGTGCCAGCCTTAGTGTAGCGGGGTACTACAATGAGCAGTTCTTC.

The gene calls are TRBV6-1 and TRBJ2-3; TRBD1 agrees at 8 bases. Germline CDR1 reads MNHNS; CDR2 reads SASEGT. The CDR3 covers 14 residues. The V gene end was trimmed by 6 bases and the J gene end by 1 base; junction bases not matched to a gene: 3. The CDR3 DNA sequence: TGTGCCAGCAGCGCGGACAGGGGCACAGATACGCAGTATTTT. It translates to CASSADRGTDTQYF.

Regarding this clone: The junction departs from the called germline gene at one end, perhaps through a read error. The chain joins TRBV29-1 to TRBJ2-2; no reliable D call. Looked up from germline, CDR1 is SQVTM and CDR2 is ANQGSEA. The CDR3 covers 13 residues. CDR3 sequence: CSVEGQNTGELFF. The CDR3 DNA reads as TGCAGCGTAGAAGGTCAGAACACCGGGGAGCTGTTTTTT.

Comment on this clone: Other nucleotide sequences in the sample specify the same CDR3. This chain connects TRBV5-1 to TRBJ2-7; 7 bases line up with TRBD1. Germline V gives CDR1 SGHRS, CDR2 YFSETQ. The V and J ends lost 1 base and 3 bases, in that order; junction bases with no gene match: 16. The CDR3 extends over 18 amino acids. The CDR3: CASSLNRGGSGQNYEQYF. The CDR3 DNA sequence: TGCGCCAGCAGCTTGAATCGGGGTGGTTCGGGACAGAACTACGAGCAGTACTTC.

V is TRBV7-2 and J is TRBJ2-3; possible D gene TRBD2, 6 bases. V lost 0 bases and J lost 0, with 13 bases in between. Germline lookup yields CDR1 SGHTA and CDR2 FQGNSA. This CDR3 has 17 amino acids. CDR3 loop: CASSLAVWRGSTDTQYF. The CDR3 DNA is TGTGCCAGCAGCTTAGCCGTTTGGCGGGGTAGCACAGATACGCAGTATTTT.

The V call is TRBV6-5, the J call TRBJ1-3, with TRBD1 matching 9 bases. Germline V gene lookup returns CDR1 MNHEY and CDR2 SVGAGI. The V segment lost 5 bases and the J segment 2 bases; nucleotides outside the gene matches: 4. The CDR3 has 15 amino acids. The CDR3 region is CASSRDRAAGNTIYF. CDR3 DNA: TGTGCCAGCAGTCGGGACAGGGCGGCTGGAAACACCATATATTTT.

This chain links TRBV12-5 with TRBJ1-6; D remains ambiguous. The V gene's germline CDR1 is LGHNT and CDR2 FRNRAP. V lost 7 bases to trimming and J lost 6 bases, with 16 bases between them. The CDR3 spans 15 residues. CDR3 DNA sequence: TGTGCTAGTGCAATAACCGGGAGTGGTAATTCACCCCTCCACTTT. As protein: CASAITGSGNSPLHF.

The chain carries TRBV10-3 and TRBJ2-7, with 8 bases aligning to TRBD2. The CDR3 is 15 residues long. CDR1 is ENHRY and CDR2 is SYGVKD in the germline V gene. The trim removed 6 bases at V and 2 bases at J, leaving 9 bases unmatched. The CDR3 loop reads CAISDETSVTYEQYF. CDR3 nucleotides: TGTGCCATCAGCGATGAGACTAGCGTCACCTACGAGCAGTACTTC.

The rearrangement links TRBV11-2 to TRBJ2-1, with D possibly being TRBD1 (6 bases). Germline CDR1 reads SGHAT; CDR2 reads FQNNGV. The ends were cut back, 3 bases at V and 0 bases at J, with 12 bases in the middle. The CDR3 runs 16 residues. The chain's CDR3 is CASSFSGTRSYNEQFF. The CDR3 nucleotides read TGTGCCAGCAGCTTTTCCGGGACACGCTCCTACAATGAGCAGTTCTTC. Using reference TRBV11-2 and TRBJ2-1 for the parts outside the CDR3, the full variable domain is EAGVAQSPRYKIIEKRQSVAFWCNPISGHATLYWYQQILGQGPKLLIQFQNNGVVDDSQLPKDRFSAERLKGVDSTLKIQPAKLEDSAVYLCASSFSGTRSYNEQFFGPGTRLTVL.

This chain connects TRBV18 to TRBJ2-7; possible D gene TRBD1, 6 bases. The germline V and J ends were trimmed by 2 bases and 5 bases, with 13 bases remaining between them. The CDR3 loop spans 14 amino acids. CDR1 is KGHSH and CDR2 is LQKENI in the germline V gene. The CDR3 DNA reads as TGTGCCAGCTCACCAAAGGGGGTCGGGGACGAGCAGTACTTC. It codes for CASSPKGVGDEQYF.

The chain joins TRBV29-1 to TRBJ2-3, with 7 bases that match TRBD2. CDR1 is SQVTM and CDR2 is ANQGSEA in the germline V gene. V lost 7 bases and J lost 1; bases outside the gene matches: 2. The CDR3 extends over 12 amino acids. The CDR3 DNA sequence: TGCAGCGGGGCGGGGGGCACAGATACGCAGTATTTT. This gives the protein CSGAGGTDTQYF.

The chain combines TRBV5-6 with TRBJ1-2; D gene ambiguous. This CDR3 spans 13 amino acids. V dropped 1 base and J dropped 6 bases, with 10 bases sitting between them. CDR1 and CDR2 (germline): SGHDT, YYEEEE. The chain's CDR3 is CASSLRPEDGYTF. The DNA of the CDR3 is TGTGCCAGCAGCTTGAGGCCGGAGGATGGCTACACCTTC.

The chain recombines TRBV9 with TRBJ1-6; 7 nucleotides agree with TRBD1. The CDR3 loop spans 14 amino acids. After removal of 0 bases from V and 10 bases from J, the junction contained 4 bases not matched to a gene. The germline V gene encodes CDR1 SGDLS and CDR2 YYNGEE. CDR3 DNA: TGTGCCAGCAGCGTAGCACAGGGGTTCTCACCCCTCCACTTT. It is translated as CASSVAQGFSPLHF.

CDR3 in DNA: TGCGCCAGCAGCGCGACAGGGGGCGCGGAGACCCAGTACTTC. Amino acids: CASSATGGAETQYF. The chain recombines TRBV5-1 with TRBJ2-5, with 10 bases that match TRBD1. The length of the CDR3 is 14 residues. The germline CDR1 and CDR2 sequences are SGHRS and YFSETQ. Trimming removed 4 bases from V and 5 bases from J; junction bases left unmatched: 5.

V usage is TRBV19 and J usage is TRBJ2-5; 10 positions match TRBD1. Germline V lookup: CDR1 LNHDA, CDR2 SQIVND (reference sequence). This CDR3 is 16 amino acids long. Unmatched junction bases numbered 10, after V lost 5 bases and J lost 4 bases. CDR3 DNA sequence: TGTGCCAGTAGTCTCCAGGGGGACAGGGGCCGAGAGACCCAGTACTTC. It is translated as CASSLQGDRGRETQYF.

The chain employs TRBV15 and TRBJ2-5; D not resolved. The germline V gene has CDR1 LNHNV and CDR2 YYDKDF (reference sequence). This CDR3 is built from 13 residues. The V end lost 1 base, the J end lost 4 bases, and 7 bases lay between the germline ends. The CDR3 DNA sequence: TGTGCCACCAGCAGAGCTAGAGGAGAGACCCAGTACTTC. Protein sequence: CATSRARGETQYF.

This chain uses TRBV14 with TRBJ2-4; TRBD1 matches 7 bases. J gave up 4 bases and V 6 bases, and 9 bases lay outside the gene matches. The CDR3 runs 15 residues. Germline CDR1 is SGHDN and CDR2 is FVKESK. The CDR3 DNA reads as TGTGCCAGCAGTCGAGGACTGGGACAGAAAAACATTCAGTACTTC. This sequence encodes CASSRGLGQKNIQYF. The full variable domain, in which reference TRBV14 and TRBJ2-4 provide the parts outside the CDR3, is EAGVTQFPSHSVIEKGQTVTLRCDPISGHDNLYWYRRVMGKEIKFLLHFVKESKQDESGMPNNRFLAERTGGTYSTLKVQPAELEDSGVYFCASSRGLGQKNIQYFGAGTRLSVL.

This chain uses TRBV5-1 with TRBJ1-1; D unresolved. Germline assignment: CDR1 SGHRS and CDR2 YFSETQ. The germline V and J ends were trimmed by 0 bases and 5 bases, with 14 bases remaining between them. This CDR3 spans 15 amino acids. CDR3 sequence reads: CASSLGGDIGTEAFF. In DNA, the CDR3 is TGCGCCAGCAGCTTGGGCGGGGATATAGGGACTGAAGCTTTCTTT.